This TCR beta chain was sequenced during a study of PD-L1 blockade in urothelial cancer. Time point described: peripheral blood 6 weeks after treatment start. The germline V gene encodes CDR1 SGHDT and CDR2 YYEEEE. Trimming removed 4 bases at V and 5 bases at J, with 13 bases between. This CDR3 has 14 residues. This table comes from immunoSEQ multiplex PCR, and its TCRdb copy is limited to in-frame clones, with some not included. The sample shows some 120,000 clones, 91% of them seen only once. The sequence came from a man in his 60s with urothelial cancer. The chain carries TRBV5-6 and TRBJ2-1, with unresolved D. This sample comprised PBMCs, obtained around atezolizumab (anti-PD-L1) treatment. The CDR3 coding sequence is TGTGCCAGCAGCATCCCTGCTAGAGACAATGAGCAGTTCTTC. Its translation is CASSIPARDNEQFF.